Sequencing of this TCR beta chain was carried out in a study of blood T cell repertoires in COVID-19. About the study: There were acute and convalescent COVID-19 samples, and they came from the United States, Italy and Spain.

Original analysis: Nucleated cell counts were estimated from reference gene primer amplification. The protocol was immunoSEQ multiplex PCR, while the TCRdb copy is restricted to in-frame clones and leaves out a portion. V and J calls and clone size come straight from that table; D and trimming were deduced from the DNA. The sample yields approximately 250,000 clones, over 70% seen once. The Seattle patients, enrolled during active infection, were followed longitudinally. Looked up from germline, CDR1 is GTSNPN and CDR2 is SVGIG (reference sequence). V was cut by 2 bases and J by 0 bases, with 13 bases left in between. The CDR3 is made up of 15 amino acids.

The material sequenced was peripheral blood. The chain links TRBV30 to TRBJ1-1; weak D call: TRBD1 (6 bases). The clonotype originates from a woman aged 70-85 years with COVID-19, enrolled during active disease. The CDR3 reads CAWSPPRQVNTEAFF. The CDR3 DNA reads as TGTGCCTGGAGTCCACCACGACAGGTGAACACTGAAGCTTTCTTT.